A single sample gave rise to the 32 T cell receptor beta chains below, sequenced in a study of beta chain features in type 1 diabetes (dated by TCRdb to the late 2010s). The library was made by the immunoSEQ multiplex PCR assay. All of the isolated RNA was reverse transcribed with the High Capacity cDNA Reverse Transcription Kit, so expressed TCRB transcripts were sequenced. TCRdb took over this immuneACCESS table, retaining in-frame rearrangements with V and J assigned. Such tables are incomplete; in checked studies, under half of the missing clones stem from an unresolved V gene, and the remainder is unexplained. In this sample the table shows 200,000 to 300,000 clones, 25% to 30% of which occur a single time. Roughly 4% of the sample comes from the top ten. The specimen sequenced was central memory CD4+ T cells from blood. The receptors come from a man aged 25 to 40 in good health.

The chain is built from TRBV6-6 and TRBJ1-2; D is uncertain. Germline V CDR1 and CDR2: MNHNY, SVGAGI (reference sequence). V was trimmed by 4 bases and J by 6 bases, leaving 9 bases between them. The CDR3 loop spans 12 amino acids. CDR3 sequence: CASSSKGDGYTF. The CDR3 nucleotides read TGTGCCAGCAGTTCGAAGGGCGATGGCTACACCTTC.

This clone has only a few counts. V is TRBV10-3 and J is TRBJ2-5; 7 nucleotides match TRBD2. This CDR3 spans 16 amino acids. CDR1 is ENHRY and CDR2 is SYGVKD in the germline V gene. V lost 4 bases to trimming and J lost 0 bases; unmatched junction nucleotides: 8. The CDR3 region is CAISARSTSDQETQYF. Here the CDR3 DNA reads TGTGCCATCAGTGCTCGATCAACTAGCGACCAAGAGACCCAGTACTTC.

The chain recombines TRBV4-3 with TRBJ2-7, with TRBD2 matching over 7 bases. Per the germline V gene, CDR1 is LGHNA and CDR2 is YSLEER. The CDR3 consists of 15 residues. Trimming cost V 0 bases and J 0 bases; bases outside gene matches: 2. CDR3 nucleotides: TGCGCCAGCAGCCAAGACGCTAGCGGCTCCTACGAGCAGTACTTC. It specifies CASSQDASGSYEQYF.

This clone was seen a few times. This chain links TRBV7-2 with TRBJ2-1; 8 nucleotides align to TRBD2. CDR1 SGHTA and CDR2 FQGNSA come from the germline V gene. This CDR3 comprises 15 residues. The V and J ends lost 5 bases and 8 bases, in that order; junction bases with no gene match: 11. CDR3 protein: CASSQYGTSGDEQFF. The CDR3 DNA reads as TGTGCCAGCAGCCAATACGGGACTAGTGGGGATGAGCAGTTCTTC. The whole variable domain, remainder taken from reference TRBV7-2 and TRBJ2-1, is GAGVSQSPSNKVTEKGKDVELRCDPISGHTALYWYRQSLGQGLEFLIYFQGNSAPDKSGLPSDRFSAERTGGSVSTLTIQRTQQEDSAVYLCASSQYGTSGDEQFFGPGTRLTVL.

CDR3 residues: CAWSAGSNQPQHF. The CDR3 DNA is TGTGCCTGGAGTGCAGGGAGCAATCAGCCCCAGCATTTT. The rearrangement joins TRBV30 to TRBJ1-5; weak D call: TRBD1 (5 bases). V dropped 1 base and J dropped 1 base, with 5 bases sitting between them. The length of the CDR3 is 13 residues. Germline V gene data show CDR1 as GTSNPN and CDR2 as SVGIG (reference sequence).

The chain employs TRBV10-3 and TRBJ2-5; 7 nucleotides agree with TRBD1. The trim removed 9 bases at V and 5 bases at J, leaving 3 bases unmatched. The V gene's germline CDR1 is ENHRY and CDR2 SYGVKD. CDR3 size: 11 residues. The CDR3 loop reads CAIGGGETQYF. The DNA of the CDR3 is TGTGCCATAGGGGGCGGGGAGACCCAGTACTTC.

The CDR3 loop is CASSERTGGEQYF. CDR3 sequence (DNA): TGTGCCAGCAGTGAACGGACAGGGGGGGAGCAGTACTTC. The chain has TRBV25-1 and TRBJ2-7; TRBD1 matches at 10 bases. This CDR3 is 13 amino acids long. J gave up 7 bases and V 2 bases, and 2 bases lay outside the gene matches. Germline loops: CDR1 MGHDK, CDR2 SYGVNS.

V usage is TRBV27 and J usage is TRBJ2-7; 8 nucleotides align to TRBD1. CDR3 size: 11 residues. The trim removed 5 bases at V and 6 bases at J, leaving 0 bases unmatched. The germline CDR1 and CDR2 sequences are MNHEY and SMNVEV (reference sequence). The CDR3 loop reads CASSDRGEQYF. The CDR3 nucleotides are TGTGCCAGCAGTGACAGGGGCGAGCAGTACTTC.

This clone was seen only a few times. The chain employs TRBV5-4 and TRBJ2-1; D unclear. This CDR3 comprises 15 residues. The V end was cut by 0 bases, the J end by 2 bases, with 9 bases between. Germline V gene data show CDR1 as SGHNT and CDR2 as YYREEE (reference sequence). CDR3 in DNA: TGTGCCAGCAGCTTGGAAGGTCTGGCCTACAATGAGCAGTTCTTC. Its translation: CASSLEGLAYNEQFF.

The gene calls are TRBV29-1 and TRBJ2-2; 13 bases are a match to TRBD2. The CDR3 extends over 15 amino acids. V shed 6 bases and J 4 bases; nucleotides not matched to a gene: 5. Germline CDR1 and CDR2: SQVTM and ANQGSEA. The CDR3 coding sequence is TGCAGCGTCCCCGGACTAGCGGGGGCCACCGGGGAGCTGTTTTTT. Protein product: CSVPGLAGATGELFF.

The chain uses TRBV6-6 and TRBJ1-5; D is undetermined. The CDR3 runs 14 residues. The germline V and J ends were trimmed by 7 bases and 0 bases, with 10 bases remaining between them. Per germline, CDR1 MNHNY and CDR2 SVGAGI (reference sequence). In nucleotides, the CDR3 is TGTGCCAGCACCGCAGATTATAGCAATCAGCCCCAGCATTTT. This sequence encodes CASTADYSNQPQHF.

This clone was picked up a small number of times. The rearrangement joins TRBV11-2 to TRBJ2-5; D perhaps matches TRBD2 (5 bases). The CDR3 is made up of 15 amino acids. Trimming stripped 2 bases from V and 5 bases from J, with 15 bases between. CDR1 is SGHAT and CDR2 is FQNNGV in the germline V gene. CDR3 protein: CASSLSGAMGETQYF. The CDR3 DNA reads as TGTGCCAGCAGCTTAAGCGGCGCTATGGGGGAGACCCAGTACTTC.

The chain uses TRBV2 and TRBJ2-6; D perhaps matches TRBD1 (6 bases). This CDR3 is built from 15 residues. CDR1 is SNHLY, CDR2 FYNNEI, per germline. Trimming cost V 5 bases and J 4 bases, with 12 bases left between them. As DNA, the CDR3 is TGTGCCAGCAGTCCTACAGGGTCAGGGGCCAACGTCCTGACTTTC. Residues: CASSPTGSGANVLTF.

This clone turned up a few times. V usage is TRBV30 and J usage is TRBJ1-1, with 7 bases identical to TRBD1. Per the germline V gene, CDR1 is GTSNPN and CDR2 is SVGIG (reference sequence). The CDR3 is made up of 13 amino acids. The V and J ends lost 2 bases and 1 base, in that order; junction bases with no gene match: 1. The CDR3 DNA reads TGTGCCTGGAGTACAGGGGCGAACACTGAAGCTTTCTTT. The encoded protein is CAWSTGANTEAFF.

The chain is built from TRBV7-2 and TRBJ1-3; D gene unclear. CDR1 is SGHTA, CDR2 FQGNSA, per germline. Trimming left V 3 bases short and J 4 bases short, with 7 bases between. This CDR3 is built from 13 residues. The CDR3 DNA is TGTGCCAGCAGCTTCCCAGGAGGAAACACCATATATTTT. This encodes CASSFPGGNTIYF.

As concerns this clone: Sequence at one end of the junction differs from germline and may be a read error. For the CDR3, the DNA is TGTGCCAGCAGTTATAAGGATAATGCGCAGTTCTTC. Amino acid sequence: CASSYKDNAQFF. The chain recombines TRBV6-5 with TRBJ2-1; no reliable D call. Germline-derived CDR1 and CDR2 are MNHEY and SVGAGI. This CDR3 spans 12 amino acids.

CDR3: CATSFLAGASSYNEQFF. The CDR3 bases are TGTGCCACCAGCTTCCTAGCGGGGGCAAGCTCCTACAATGAGCAGTTCTTC. V and J are TRBV15 and TRBJ2-1; 10 nucleotides agree with TRBD2. CDR3 size: 17 residues. V was clipped by 5 bases and J by 0 bases; unmatched bases: 7. Germline CDR1 LNHNV, CDR2 YYDKDF (reference sequence).

This clone was detected a few times. J is TRBJ1-2 and V is TRBV29-1; weak D call: TRBD1 (6 bases). Germline loops: CDR1 SQVTM, CDR2 ANQGSEA. CDR3 length: 12 amino acids. The ends were cut back, 3 bases at V and 6 bases at J, with 11 bases in the middle. The CDR3 region is CSVDRGGDGYTF. In DNA form, the CDR3 reads TGCAGCGTTGACAGGGGAGGAGATGGCTACACCTTC. Complete variable domain (other parts from reference TRBV29-1 and TRBJ1-2): SAVISQKPSRDICQRGTSLTIQCQVDSQVTMMFWYRQQPGQSLTLIATANQGSEATYESGFVIDKFPISRPNLTFSTLTVSNMSPEDSSIYLCSVDRGGDGYTFGSGTRLTVV.

This chain joins TRBV28 and TRBJ1-2; perhaps TRBD1 as D (6 bases). The germline V gene has CDR1 MDHEN and CDR2 SYDVKM. V was trimmed by 5 bases and J by 3 bases, leaving 10 bases between them. The CDR3 is made up of 13 amino acids. The chain's CDR3 is CASSVQGHYGYTF. CDR3 nucleotide sequence: TGTGCCAGCAGTGTACAGGGACACTATGGCTACACCTTC.

This clone was observed a handful of times. The rearrangement uses TRBV5-1 and TRBJ2-7; 7 bases agree with TRBD1. CDR1 and CDR2 from the germline V gene are SGHRS and YFSETQ. CDR3 length: 13 residues. V trimming: 0 bases; J trimming: 6 bases; junction bases outside the gene matches: 3. CDR3 sequence: CASSLDRGGEQYF. DNA of the CDR3: TGCGCCAGCAGCTTGGACAGGGGTGGCGAGCAGTACTTC.

V gene TRBV4-1 combines with J gene TRBJ2-7, with a possible D match to TRBD2 (6 bases). The CDR3 totals 15 residues. The germline V and J ends were trimmed by 1 base and 7 bases, with 17 bases remaining between them. Germline lookup yields CDR1 MGHRA and CDR2 YSYEKL. The CDR3 here is CASSQGREEGREQYF. CDR3 nucleotides: TGCGCCAGCAGCCAAGGTAGAGAGGAGGGCCGTGAGCAGTACTTC.

The chain joins TRBV9 to TRBJ2-2; a weak D match, TRBD1 (5 bases). Trimming removed 0 bases from V and 1 base from J, with 13 bases in between. Germline V gives CDR1 SGDLS, CDR2 YYNGEE. The CDR3 runs 17 residues. The CDR3 reads CASSVAGHPGNTGELFF. The CDR3, as DNA: TGTGCCAGCAGCGTAGCCGGACACCCGGGGAACACCGGGGAGCTGTTTTTT.

This clone was seen more than once but under ten times. The chain employs TRBV5-5 and TRBJ2-3; 12 bases are shared with TRBD2. This CDR3 contains 16 residues. V gave up 4 bases and J gave up 3 bases; unmatched junction bases: 6. Germline V CDR1 and CDR2: SGHKS, YYEKEE (reference sequence). CDR3 nucleotide sequence: TGTGCCAGCAGCAGACTGACTAGCGGGGGTACAGATACGCAGTATTTT. Amino acid sequence: CASSRLTSGGTDTQYF.

This clone came up many times. The rearrangement uses TRBV7-2 and TRBJ2-6, with D maybe TRBD1 (5 bases). The V and J ends lost 5 bases and 0 bases respectively, with 11 bases between them. CDR3 length equals 16 residues. Looked up from germline, CDR1 is SGHTA and CDR2 is FQGNSA. The CDR3 sequence is CASSNRLTSGANVLTF. DNA of the CDR3: TGTGCCAGCAGCAACAGGTTAACCTCTGGGGCCAACGTCCTGACTTTC.

The chain couples TRBV28 to TRBJ1-2; 7 bases are a match to TRBD1. The V segment lost 5 bases and the J segment 6 bases; nucleotides outside the gene matches: 9. Germline CDR1 reads MDHEN; CDR2 reads SYDVKM. The CDR3 runs 14 residues. CDR3 sequence: CASSAPDRVHGYTF. Written as DNA, the CDR3 is TGTGCCAGCAGTGCGCCCGACAGGGTACATGGCTACACCTTC.

The DNA for the CDR3 is TGTGCCAGCCGCAGGAGCCAAGAGACCCAGTACTTC. Its protein is CASRRSQETQYF. The chain is built from TRBV6-6 and TRBJ2-5; D gene unclear. V gave up 8 bases and J gave up 1 base, with 8 bases separating them. The CDR3 is made up of 12 amino acids. Germline CDR1 is MNHNY and CDR2 is SVGAGI (reference sequence).

This chain links TRBV7-9 with TRBJ1-6; D call uncertain. Looked up from germline, CDR1 is SEHNR and CDR2 is FQNEAQ (reference sequence). The V end was cut by 5 bases, the J end by 7 bases, with 15 bases between. The CDR3 is 15 residues long. The DNA for the CDR3 is TGTGCCAGCAGCCTCCCCCGGGCCGGCAATTCACCCCTCCACTTT. Its protein product is CASSLPRAGNSPLHF.

The genes are TRBV15 and TRBJ1-2; perhaps TRBD1 as D (5 bases). The CDR3 extends over 14 amino acids. The V and J ends lost 2 bases and 3 bases respectively, with 10 bases between them. Germline CDR1 reads LNHNV; CDR2 reads YYDKDF (reference sequence). DNA for the CDR3: TGTGCCACCAGCAGAACCAGGGAGGACTATGGCTACACCTTC. It codes for CATSRTREDYGYTF.

The CDR3 nucleotides are TGTGCCAGCAGTTATGGGAGACAGGTTGAGCAGTTCTTC. Amino acid sequence: CASSYGRQVEQFF. The rearrangement uses TRBV6-5 and TRBJ2-1; D may be TRBD1 (6 bases). This CDR3 has 13 amino acids. The germline CDR1 and CDR2 sequences are MNHEY and SVGAGI. The germline V and J ends were trimmed by 3 bases and 9 bases, with 12 bases remaining between them.

The genes are TRBV28 and TRBJ1-2, with unresolved D. Germline V gene sequence: CDR1 MDHEN, CDR2 SYDVKM. This CDR3 region has 13 residues. Between the trimmed V and J ends, which lost 3 bases and 4 bases, there was a span of 9 bases. CDR3 sequence (DNA): TGTGCCAGCAGTTTGCTGTCTCGCTATGGCTACACCTTC. This codes for CASSLLSRYGYTF.

In DNA form, the CDR3 reads TGTGCCAGCAGCTTAGGTCAGGGTTGGACAGATACGCAGTATTTT. Encoded protein: CASSLGQGWTDTQYF. The J gene is TRBJ2-3, the V gene TRBV7-8; possibly TRBD1 for D (5 bases). V gave up 1 base and J gave up 3 bases, with 11 bases separating them. The CDR3 length is 15 residues. From germline, CDR1 is SGHVS and CDR2 FQNEAQ.

The chain uses TRBV5-4 and TRBJ2-3; D tentatively reads TRBD1 or TRBD2 (5 bases each). The CDR3 consists of 15 residues. The V and J ends lost 0 bases and 7 bases respectively, with 15 bases between them. The germline CDR1 and CDR2 sequences are SGHNT and YYREEE (reference sequence). The CDR3 reads CASSLAYGAGNTQYF. The CDR3 DNA sequence: TGTGCCAGCAGCTTGGCCTACGGGGCCGGGAATACGCAGTATTTT.